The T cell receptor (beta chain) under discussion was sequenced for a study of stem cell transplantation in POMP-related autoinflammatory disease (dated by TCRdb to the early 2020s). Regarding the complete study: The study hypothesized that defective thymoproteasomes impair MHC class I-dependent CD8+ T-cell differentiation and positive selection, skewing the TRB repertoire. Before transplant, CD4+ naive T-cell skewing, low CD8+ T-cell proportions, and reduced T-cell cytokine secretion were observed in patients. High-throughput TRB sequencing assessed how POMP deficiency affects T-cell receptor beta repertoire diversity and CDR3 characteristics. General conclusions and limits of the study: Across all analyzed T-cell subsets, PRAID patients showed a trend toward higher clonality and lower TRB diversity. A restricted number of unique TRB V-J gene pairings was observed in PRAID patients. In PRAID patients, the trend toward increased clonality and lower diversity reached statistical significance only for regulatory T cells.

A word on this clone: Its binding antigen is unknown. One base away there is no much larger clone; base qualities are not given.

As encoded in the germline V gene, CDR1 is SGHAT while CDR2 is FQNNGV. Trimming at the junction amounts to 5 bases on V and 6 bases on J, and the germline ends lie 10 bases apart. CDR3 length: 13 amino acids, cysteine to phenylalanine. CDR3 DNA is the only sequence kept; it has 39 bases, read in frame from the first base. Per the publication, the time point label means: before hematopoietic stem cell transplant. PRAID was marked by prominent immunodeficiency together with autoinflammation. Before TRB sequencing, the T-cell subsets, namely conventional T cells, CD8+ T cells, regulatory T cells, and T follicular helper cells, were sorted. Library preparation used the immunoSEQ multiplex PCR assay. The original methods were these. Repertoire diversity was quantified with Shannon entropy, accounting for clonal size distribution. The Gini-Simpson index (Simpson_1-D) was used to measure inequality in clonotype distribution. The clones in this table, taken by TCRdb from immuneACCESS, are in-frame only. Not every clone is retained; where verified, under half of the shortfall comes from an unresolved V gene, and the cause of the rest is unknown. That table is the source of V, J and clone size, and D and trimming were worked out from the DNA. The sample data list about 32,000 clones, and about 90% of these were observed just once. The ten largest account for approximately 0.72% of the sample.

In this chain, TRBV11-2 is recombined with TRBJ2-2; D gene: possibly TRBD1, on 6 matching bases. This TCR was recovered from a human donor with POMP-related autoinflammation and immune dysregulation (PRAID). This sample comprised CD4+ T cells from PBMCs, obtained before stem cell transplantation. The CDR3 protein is CASSIYRAGELFF. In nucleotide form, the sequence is TGTGCCAGCAGCATATACAGGGCCGGGGAGCTGTTTTTT.